This TCR beta chain stems from a study of spatial heterogeneity in lung cancer. This CDR3 is built from 14 residues. With 8 bases clipped from V and 4 bases from J, the junction kept 8 bases outside the gene matches. Germline CDR1 reads MDHEN; CDR2 reads SYDVKM. Via MiXCR, TCRdb re-called the 5' RACE reads, giving one row per CDR3 protein. The repertoire has fewer than 6,500 distinct CDR3 sequences, roughly 7.4% of them found once; the top ten carry approximately 27%. This clonotype was recorded at least ten times. Its target is unknown. Regarding the study as a whole: Counts of expanded intratumoral alpha and beta TCRs tracked tumor mutation counts.

The time point: sample taken at primary tumor resection. Tumor, nontumor lung or frozen PBMC supplied whole RNA, sequenced without sorting. The receptor comes from a female donor with early-stage non-small cell lung cancer. Sequenced here: lung tumor tissue, sampled at surgery. The chain links TRBV28 to TRBJ2-7, with 10 bases lining up with TRBD2. The CDR3 loop reads CASLTSGIRYEQYF. Here the CDR3 DNA reads TGTGCCAGCCTTACTAGCGGGATAAGGTACGAGCAGTACTTC.